The 2 T cell receptor beta chains presented below share a single source sample, sequenced in a study of blood T cell repertoires in COVID-19. Produced via immunoSEQ multiplex PCR; TCRdb's table is partial and in-frame only. The table lists some 70,000 clones, around 90% of them singletons. Source material: peripheral blood. Receptor source: a man in his fifties with active COVID-19.

The chain is built from TRBV15 and TRBJ2-3, with 7 bases that match TRBD2. Germline trimming cut 0 bases from V and 0 bases from J; bases unmatched to any gene: 6. This CDR3 contains 17 residues. CDR1 and CDR2 (germline): LNHNV, YYDKDF (reference sequence). CDR3 nucleotide sequence: TGTGCCACCAGCAGAGATAGACTAGCTCTAAGCACAGATACGCAGTATTTT. Its protein is CATSRDRLALSTDTQYF.

CDR3 region: CASSLGEQVSPLHF. The CDR3, as DNA: TGCGCCAGCAGCTTAGGCGAACAGGTGTCACCCCTCCACTTT. This chain connects TRBV5-1 to TRBJ1-6, with D possibly TRBD1 on 5 matching bases. The germline V and J ends were trimmed by 2 bases and 10 bases, with 13 bases remaining between them. The germline CDR1 and CDR2 sequences are SGHRS and YFSETQ. The CDR3 extends over 14 amino acids.